The 31 T cell receptor beta chains below all came from one sample that was sequenced in a study of OX40 agonist ivuxolimab in advanced cancers. Profiled with immunoSEQ multiplex PCR; TCRdb holds only in-frame clones, not every one. In the table there are 25,000 to 40,000 clones, roughly 84% of which are singletons. Sequencing used CD4+ or CD8+ T cells sorted from blood, obtained in a trial of the OX40 agonist ivuxolimab. The receptors derive from an adult with an advanced solid tumor such as melanoma, head and neck, liver or kidney cancer.

CDR3 nucleotides: TGTGCCAGCAGCCCTTATGGCAGGGGGGTGTATAGCAATCAGCCCCAGCATTTT. It codes for CASSPYGRGVYSNQPQHF. J is TRBJ1-5 and V is TRBV28; 7 bases fit TRBD1. The CDR3 covers 18 residues. V gave up 6 bases and J gave up 0 bases; unmatched junction bases: 14. Germline-derived CDR1 and CDR2 are MDHEN and SYDVKM.

The chain employs TRBV7-8 and TRBJ2-5; possibly TRBD1 for D (6 bases). V shed 1 base and J shed 5 bases, with 20 bases lying between them. The CDR3 spans 17 residues. Per the germline V gene, CDR1 is SGHVS and CDR2 is FQNEAQ. The CDR3 spells CASSLGPAGRGSETQYF. Written as DNA, the CDR3 is TGTGCCAGCAGCTTAGGTCCCGCTGGTAGGGGGTCGGAGACCCAGTACTTC.

This clone has more than one count but fewer than ten. The chain links TRBV5-6 to TRBJ2-7; D uncertain. Trimming removed 4 bases at V and 1 base at J, with 12 bases between. Looked up from germline, CDR1 is SGHDT and CDR2 is YYEEEE. The CDR3 has 14 residues. CDR3 bases: TGTGCCAGCAGCCTTTACACCGATTCCTACGAGCAGTACTTC. This encodes CASSLYTDSYEQYF.

V and J are TRBV15 and TRBJ1-5; weak D call: TRBD1 (6 bases). The V end was cut by 1 base, the J end by 7 bases, with 11 bases between. Per the germline V gene, CDR1 is LNHNV and CDR2 is YYDKDF (reference sequence). This CDR3 is built from 14 residues. CDR3 in amino acids: CATSRGQGRQPQHF. The CDR3 DNA reads as TGTGCCACCAGCAGAGGGCAGGGGAGACAGCCCCAGCATTTT.

The rearrangement joins TRBV6-4 to TRBJ2-3; 10 bases fit TRBD1. CDR1 and CDR2 (germline): MRHNA, SNTAGT. Losses at the gene ends were 2 bases for V and 1 base for J; bases not matched to a gene: 0. CDR3 length: 15 residues. The CDR3 is CASSDGTGGTDTQYF. The CDR3 DNA reads TGTGCCAGCAGTGACGGGACAGGGGGCACAGATACGCAGTATTTT.

The V and J genes are TRBV6-1 and TRBJ2-2; D remains ambiguous. From germline, CDR1 is MNHNS and CDR2 SASEGT. The V and J ends lost 2 bases and 6 bases respectively, with 4 bases between them. The CDR3 has 12 amino acids. CDR3 sequence reads: CASSEQAGELFF. In DNA form, the CDR3 reads TGTGCCAGCAGTGAACAGGCCGGGGAGCTGTTTTTT.

This clone was seen only a few times. The chain recombines TRBV19 with TRBJ1-2; D may be TRBD1 (6 bases). Trimming cost V 7 bases and J 8 bases, with 11 bases left between them. Germline V gene data show CDR1 as LNHDA and CDR2 as SQIVND (reference sequence). The CDR3 is 11 amino acids. Here the CDR3 reads CASTTGSGYTF. The CDR3 DNA reads TGTGCCAGTACTACAGGGTCCGGCTACACCTTC. The full variable domain, rest sourced from reference TRBV19 and TRBJ1-2, is DGGITQSPKYLFRKEGQNVTLSCEQNLNHDAMYWYRQDPGQGLRLIYYSQIVNDFQKGDIAEGYSVSREKKESFPLTVTSAQKNPTAFYLCASTTGSGYTFGSGTRLTVV.

The chain uses TRBV5-1 and TRBJ1-1; D might be TRBD1 (5 bases). CDR3 length: 12 amino acids. CDR1 and CDR2 from the germline V gene are SGHRS and YFSETQ. The V end was cut by 5 bases, the J end by 5 bases, with 10 bases between. CDR3 protein: CASRDGGTEAFF. CDR3 nucleotide sequence: TGCGCCAGCAGGGATGGGGGAACTGAAGCTTTCTTT.

The V call is TRBV27, the J call TRBJ2-5, with a weak D call TRBD1 (5 bases). The CDR3 covers 14 residues. In germline, CDR1 is MNHEY, CDR2 SMNVEV (reference sequence). Trimming removed 5 bases from V and 9 bases from J, with 19 bases in between. The CDR3 protein is CASSPAQGSRAQYF. CDR3 DNA sequence: TGTGCCAGCAGTCCCGCCCAAGGGTCCAGGGCCCAGTACTTC.

This chain uses TRBV5-1 with TRBJ2-3; D gene unclear. Germline lookup yields CDR1 SGHRS and CDR2 YFSETQ. With 2 bases removed from V and 6 bases from J, the gap between germline ends came to 16 bases. This CDR3 is 15 amino acids long. The CDR3 sequence is CASSFGKSGADTQYF. In DNA, the CDR3 is TGCGCCAGCAGCTTTGGAAAATCCGGAGCGGATACGCAGTATTTT.

The J gene is TRBJ2-2, the V gene TRBV7-9; no reliable D call. The CDR3 covers 13 residues. Trimming took off 3 bases at V and 5 bases at J, with 7 bases between the two ends. The germline gives CDR1 SEHNR, CDR2 FQNEAQ (reference sequence). The chain's CDR3 is CASSFEGTGELFF. As DNA, the CDR3 is TGTGCCAGCAGCTTTGAAGGGACCGGGGAGCTGTTTTTT.

The chain couples TRBV6-5 to TRBJ1-4; 7 bases align to TRBD1. The CDR3 is made up of 15 amino acids. The germline gives CDR1 MNHEY, CDR2 SVGAGI. J gave up 6 bases and V 4 bases, and 8 bases lay outside the gene matches. CDR3 region: CASSSLTGLDEKLFF. The CDR3 nucleotides read TGTGCCAGCAGTTCCCTGACAGGGTTAGATGAAAAACTGTTTTTT.

The gene calls are TRBV10-3 and TRBJ2-2, with D possibly matching TRBD2 (6 bases). Germline V gene sequence: CDR1 ENHRY, CDR2 SYGVKD. The CDR3 runs to 14 residues. V was pared by 5 bases and J by 4 bases, with 11 bases between. The CDR3 nucleotides are TGTGCCATCAGTTGGCGGGACGTCACCGGGGAGCTGTTTTTT. It yields the protein CAISWRDVTGELFF.

This chain connects TRBV27 to TRBJ2-1; D is unclear. CDR1 is MNHEY, CDR2 SMNVEV, per germline (reference sequence). The V end was cut by 7 bases, the J end by 0 bases, with 13 bases between. CDR3 length: 15 residues. The CDR3 DNA reads as TGTGCCAGCAAGGCAGCGCCTAGCTCCTACAATGAGCAGTTCTTC. Residues: CASKAAPSSYNEQFF.

This chain uses TRBV18 with TRBJ2-2; the match to TRBD2 covers 8 bases. The J segment lost 2 bases and the V segment lost 2 bases, leaving 4 bases of the junction unmatched. The CDR3 length is 16 residues. Germline lookup yields CDR1 KGHSH and CDR2 LQKENI. The CDR3 nucleotides read TGTGCCAGCTCACCAAAGCGGGGGCTTAACACCGGGGAGCTGTTTTTT. It encodes CASSPKRGLNTGELFF.

The chain has TRBV15 and TRBJ1-2, with 7 bases aligning to TRBD1. Germline values: CDR1 LNHNV, CDR2 YYDKDF (reference sequence). With V trimmed by 3 bases and J by 5 bases, 3 bases remained unmatched. This CDR3 is built from 13 residues. The CDR3 DNA reads as TGTGCCACCAGCAGGCGGGACAGATATGGCTACACCTTC. Its translation: CATSRRDRYGYTF.

The chain is built from TRBV5-4 and TRBJ2-7, with TRBD2 as a possible D gene (7 bases). CDR3 length equals 13 residues. The germline V gene has CDR1 SGHNT and CDR2 YYREEE (reference sequence). V gave up 7 bases and J gave up 6 bases, with 17 bases separating them. DNA of the CDR3: TGTGCCAGCTCCGAGGGGGGGGTCGGCGAGCAGTACTTC. Protein sequence: CASSEGGVGEQYF.

CDR3 in amino acids: CASSPRAGGGTDTQYF. The CDR3 region has the DNA TGTGCCAGCAGCCCCCGAGCAGGGGGCGGCACAGATACGCAGTATTTT. The genes are TRBV9 and TRBJ2-3; 8 bases are a match to TRBD1. J lost 1 base, V lost 4 bases, and 8 bases had no gene match. In germline, CDR1 is SGDLS, CDR2 YYNGEE. The length of the CDR3 is 16 residues. Variable domain in full (rest from reference TRBV9 and TRBJ2-3): DSGVTQTPKHLITATGQRVTLRCSPRSGDLSVYWYQQSLDQGLQFLIQYYNGEERAKGNILERFSAQQFPDLHSELNLSSLELGDSALYFCASSPRAGGGTDTQYFGPGTRLTVL.

This sequence joins TRBV6-5 and TRBJ2-2, with D tentatively TRBD1 (6 bases). This CDR3 spans 15 amino acids. Trimming shortened V by 4 bases and J by 1 base, and 10 bases separated the two germline ends. The germline V gene has CDR1 MNHEY and CDR2 SVGAGI. CDR3 nucleotides: TGTGCCAGCAGTTCTCAGACAGGGAACACCGGGGAGCTGTTTTTT. The encoded protein is CASSSQTGNTGELFF.

The rearrangement joins TRBV19 to TRBJ2-3, with D perhaps matching TRBD1 or TRBD2 (5 bases each). The germline V gene encodes CDR1 LNHDA and CDR2 SQIVND (reference sequence). CDR3 length equals 13 residues. Trimming shortened V by 7 bases and J by 6 bases, and 14 bases separated the two germline ends. The CDR3 DNA reads as TGTGCCAGTAAAGGCAGGGAGTACGATACGCAGTATTTT. It codes for CASKGREYDTQYF. Supplemented by reference TRBV19 and TRBJ2-3, the full variable domain reads DGGITQSPKYLFRKEGQNVTLSCEQNLNHDAMYWYRQDPGQGLRLIYYSQIVNDFQKGDIAEGYSVSREKKESFPLTVTSAQKNPTAFYLCASKGREYDTQYFGPGTRLTVL.

This chain connects TRBV4-1 to TRBJ2-7; D remains ambiguous. CDR1 MGHRA and CDR2 YSYEKL come from the germline V gene. Deletions cut 0 bases from V and 0 bases from J, with 12 bases between. This CDR3 contains 16 residues. The CDR3 loop reads CASSQESLSTSYEQYF. CDR3 sequence (DNA): TGCGCCAGCAGCCAAGAGAGTCTATCAACCTCCTACGAGCAGTACTTC.

The chain couples TRBV28 to TRBJ2-1, with 8 positions matching TRBD1. Trimming cost V 6 bases and J 6 bases; bases outside gene matches: 19. The CDR3 runs 18 residues. Germline lookup yields CDR1 MDHEN and CDR2 SYDVKM. CDR3 coding DNA: TGTGCCAGCAGCCCTCCACGGAGGACAGGGTCGACCCTCAATGAGCAGTTCTTC. It specifies CASSPPRRTGSTLNEQFF.

The CDR3 is CASSSNTGQISYNEQFF. Written as DNA, the CDR3 is TGTGCCAGCAGTTCAAATACGGGACAGATTTCCTACAATGAGCAGTTCTTC. V and J are TRBV25-1 and TRBJ2-1; 7 bases are shared with TRBD1. The J segment lost 1 base and the V segment lost 5 bases, leaving 11 bases of the junction unmatched. The germline CDR1 and CDR2 sequences are MGHDK and SYGVNS. The CDR3 loop spans 17 amino acids.

In DNA form, the CDR3 reads TGCGCCAGCAGCCAAGTCTTGGGAGATACGCAGTATTTT. This gives the protein CASSQVLGDTQYF. This sequence joins TRBV4-3 and TRBJ2-3; D is undetermined. CDR1 is LGHNA and CDR2 is YSLEER in the germline V gene. V was clipped by 1 base and J by 5 bases, with 7 bases between them. The CDR3 runs to 13 residues.

Regarding this clone: Relative to the germline gene, one junction end is altered; a read error may explain this. The chain is built from TRBV2 and TRBJ2-5, with D maybe TRBD2 (6 bases). Germline V lookup: CDR1 SNHLY, CDR2 FYNNEI. This CDR3 comprises 13 residues. The CDR3 sequence: CSERPGGTETQYF. Here the CDR3 DNA reads TGCTCAGAACGGCCCGGAGGGACAGAGACCCAGTACTTC.

The chain couples TRBV28 to TRBJ2-5; no clear D. CDR3 length: 13 amino acids. V was cut by 2 bases and J by 2 bases, with 6 bases left in between. Germline lookup yields CDR1 MDHEN and CDR2 SYDVKM. CDR3 sequence (DNA): TGTGCCAGCAGTTTACCGAGTCAAGAGACCCAGTACTTC. Amino acids: CASSLPSQETQYF.

The chain employs TRBV5-4 and TRBJ1-6; TRBD1 might be the D (5 bases). V was trimmed by 0 bases and J by 7 bases, leaving 14 bases between them. CDR3 length equals 16 residues. The germline CDR1 and CDR2 sequences are SGHNT and YYREEE (reference sequence). The CDR3 sequence: CASSLAEGLVNSPLHF. CDR3 bases: TGTGCCAGCAGCTTGGCGGAGGGGCTGGTGAATTCACCCCTCCACTTT.

This clone was recorded a few times. The chain links TRBV6-5 to TRBJ1-1; D ambiguous. V was trimmed by 6 bases and J by 1 base, leaving 9 bases between them. Germline CDR1 is MNHEY and CDR2 is SVGAGI. CDR3 length equals 13 residues. CDR3 residues: CASSLGGNTEAFF. CDR3 DNA: TGTGCCAGCAGCCTGGGAGGGAACACTGAAGCTTTCTTT.

CDR3 DNA sequence: TGTGCCAGCAGCCAATCGATTAGACAGAACTATGGCTACACCTTC. Translated: CASSQSIRQNYGYTF. The V call is TRBV14, the J call TRBJ1-2, with D possibly being TRBD1 (5 bases). Looked up from germline, CDR1 is SGHDN and CDR2 is FVKESK. The CDR3 contains 15 residues. The V gene lost 2 bases and the J gene lost 2 bases, with 12 bases spanning the gap. The complete variable domain, with remaining parts taken from reference TRBV14 and TRBJ1-2, reads EAGVTQFPSHSVIEKGQTVTLRCDPISGHDNLYWYRRVMGKEIKFLLHFVKESKQDESGMPNNRFLAERTGGTYSTLKVQPAELEDSGVYFCASSQSIRQNYGYTFGSGTRLTVV.

The chain uses TRBV13 and TRBJ1-5, with 8 positions matching TRBD1. Germline trimming cut 5 bases from V and 6 bases from J; bases unmatched to any gene: 9. CDR1 and CDR2 from the germline V gene are PRHDT and FYEKMQ (reference sequence). This CDR3 comprises 15 residues. CDR3 in DNA: TGTGCCAGCAGCGAAGGACAGGGAGGGGGTCAGCCCCAGCATTTT. This encodes CASSEGQGGGQPQHF.

The chain couples TRBV4-1 to TRBJ1-2; possibly TRBD1 for D (6 bases). The CDR3 contains 13 residues. Trimming removed 4 bases at V and 2 bases at J, with 8 bases between. Germline V gene lookup returns CDR1 MGHRA and CDR2 YSYEKL. CDR3 DNA: TGCGCCAGCAGCCCCGGGACAAACTATGGCTACACCTTC. Amino acids: CASSPGTNYGYTF.